This TCR beta chain was recorded in a study of shared clonotypes between healthy human individuals. TCRdb keeps only in-frame clones here, not all; method: immunoSEQ multiplex PCR. The data contain about 1.1 million clones, 60% to 85% of them singletons. V was pared by 3 bases and J by 5 bases, with 11 bases between. This CDR3 has 13 residues. Germline-derived CDR1 and CDR2 are SGDLS and YYNGEE. All donors were healthy HIV-negative adults lacking recent acute infections or vaccinations. The sample was memory CD4+ T cells from PBMCs. Subset meaning: CD45RA-negative fraction. This TCR came from a man aged 18 to 29 in good health. Some clones in this sample may be carry-over from other donors' samples. The V gene is TRBV9, the J gene TRBJ2-5; a possible D gene is TRBD2 (7 bases). In nucleotides, the CDR3 is TGTGCCAGCAGCGCCCGGGGGGCTGAGACCCAGTACTTC. Protein: CASSARGAETQYF.